This TCR beta chain stems from a study of cytomegalovirus exposure and HLA in healthy donors. At the time of sampling, donors were nominally healthy, though unrecorded immune exposures were likely. CDR3 length equals 19 residues. Germline CDR1 and CDR2: SGHDN and FVKESK. J lost 5 bases, V lost 5 bases, and 18 bases had no gene match. Both 60 Vbeta primers and 13 Jbeta primers went into the PCR. Repertoires were generated with immunoSEQ multiplex PCR, while TCRdb's copy carries only in-frame clones and drops some. The sample lists roughly 40,000 clones, about four fifths occurring once. This chain links TRBV14 with TRBJ1-6; TRBD1 aligns across 7 bases. This TCR was recovered from a woman aged 40 to 49 in good health and CMV-seronegative. Sequencing was performed on PBMCs. CDR3: CASSFSTGYFSSDNSPLHF. CDR3 sequence (DNA): TGTGCCAGCAGCTTCTCGACAGGGTATTTTTCGTCTGATAATTCACCCCTCCACTTT. Based on the CDR3 plus reference TRBV14 and TRBJ1-6, the full variable domain is EAGVTQFPSHSVIEKGQTVTLRCDPISGHDNLYWYRRVMGKEIKFLLHFVKESKQDESGMPNNRFLAERTGGTYSTLKVQPAELEDSGVYFCASSFSTGYFSSDNSPLHFGNGTRLTVT.